The clone carrying this TCR beta chain was seen at least ten times. Its antigen remains unidentified. Germline V gene sequence: CDR1 MDHEN, CDR2 SYDVKM. The CDR3 is 18 residues long. V was cut by 4 bases and J by 2 bases, with 21 bases left in between. This record comes from a study of response to subunit inactivated influenza vaccine. Overall study results and limits: The authors suggested that every seasonal influenza vaccination recruits few new T cells.

TCRdb reprocessed the RT-PCR reads with MiXCR, giving one entry per CDR3 protein. The repertoire holds under 200,000 distinct CDR3 sequences, with 11% as singletons. The TCR originated in a man aged 45-65 years who received an inactivated influenza vaccine. Sequences were derived from non-naive T cells sorted from PBMCs, sampled roughly 47 days after vaccination. The chain joins TRBV28 to TRBJ1-5; tentative D call: TRBD1 (5 bases). The chain's CDR3 is CASSSWRRSRVGNQPQHF. The CDR3 DNA is TGTGCCAGCAGTTCCTGGAGAAGGTCCAGGGTGGGCAATCAGCCCCAGCATTTT.